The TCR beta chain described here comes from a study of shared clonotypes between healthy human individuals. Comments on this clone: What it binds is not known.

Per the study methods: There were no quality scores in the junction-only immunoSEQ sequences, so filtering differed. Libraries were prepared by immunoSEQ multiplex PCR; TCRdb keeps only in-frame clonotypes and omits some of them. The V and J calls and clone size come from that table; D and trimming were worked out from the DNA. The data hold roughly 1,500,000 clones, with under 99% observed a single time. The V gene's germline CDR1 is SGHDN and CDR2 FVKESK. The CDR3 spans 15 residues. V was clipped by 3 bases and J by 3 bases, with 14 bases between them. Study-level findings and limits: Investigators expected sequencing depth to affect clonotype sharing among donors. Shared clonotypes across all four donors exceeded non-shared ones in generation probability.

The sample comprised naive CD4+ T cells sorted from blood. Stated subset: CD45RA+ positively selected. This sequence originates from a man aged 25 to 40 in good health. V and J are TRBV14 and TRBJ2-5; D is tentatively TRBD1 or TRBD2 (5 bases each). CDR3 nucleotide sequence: TGTGCCAGCAGCCAGAGGGGTCTGCAGAAAGAGACCCAGTACTTC. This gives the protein CASSQRGLQKETQYF.